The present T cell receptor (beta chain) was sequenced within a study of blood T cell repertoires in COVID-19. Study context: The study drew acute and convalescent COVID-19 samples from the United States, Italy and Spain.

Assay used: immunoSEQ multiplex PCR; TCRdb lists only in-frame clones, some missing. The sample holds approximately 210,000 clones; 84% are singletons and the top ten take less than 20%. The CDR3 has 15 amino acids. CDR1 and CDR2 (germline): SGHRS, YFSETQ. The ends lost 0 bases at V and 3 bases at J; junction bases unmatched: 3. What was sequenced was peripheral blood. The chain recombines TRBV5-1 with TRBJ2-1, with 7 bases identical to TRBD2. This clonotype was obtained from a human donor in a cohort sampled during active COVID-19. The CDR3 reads CASSLEVAGYNEQFF. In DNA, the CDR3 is TGCGCCAGCAGCTTGGAGGTAGCGGGCTACAATGAGCAGTTCTTC.